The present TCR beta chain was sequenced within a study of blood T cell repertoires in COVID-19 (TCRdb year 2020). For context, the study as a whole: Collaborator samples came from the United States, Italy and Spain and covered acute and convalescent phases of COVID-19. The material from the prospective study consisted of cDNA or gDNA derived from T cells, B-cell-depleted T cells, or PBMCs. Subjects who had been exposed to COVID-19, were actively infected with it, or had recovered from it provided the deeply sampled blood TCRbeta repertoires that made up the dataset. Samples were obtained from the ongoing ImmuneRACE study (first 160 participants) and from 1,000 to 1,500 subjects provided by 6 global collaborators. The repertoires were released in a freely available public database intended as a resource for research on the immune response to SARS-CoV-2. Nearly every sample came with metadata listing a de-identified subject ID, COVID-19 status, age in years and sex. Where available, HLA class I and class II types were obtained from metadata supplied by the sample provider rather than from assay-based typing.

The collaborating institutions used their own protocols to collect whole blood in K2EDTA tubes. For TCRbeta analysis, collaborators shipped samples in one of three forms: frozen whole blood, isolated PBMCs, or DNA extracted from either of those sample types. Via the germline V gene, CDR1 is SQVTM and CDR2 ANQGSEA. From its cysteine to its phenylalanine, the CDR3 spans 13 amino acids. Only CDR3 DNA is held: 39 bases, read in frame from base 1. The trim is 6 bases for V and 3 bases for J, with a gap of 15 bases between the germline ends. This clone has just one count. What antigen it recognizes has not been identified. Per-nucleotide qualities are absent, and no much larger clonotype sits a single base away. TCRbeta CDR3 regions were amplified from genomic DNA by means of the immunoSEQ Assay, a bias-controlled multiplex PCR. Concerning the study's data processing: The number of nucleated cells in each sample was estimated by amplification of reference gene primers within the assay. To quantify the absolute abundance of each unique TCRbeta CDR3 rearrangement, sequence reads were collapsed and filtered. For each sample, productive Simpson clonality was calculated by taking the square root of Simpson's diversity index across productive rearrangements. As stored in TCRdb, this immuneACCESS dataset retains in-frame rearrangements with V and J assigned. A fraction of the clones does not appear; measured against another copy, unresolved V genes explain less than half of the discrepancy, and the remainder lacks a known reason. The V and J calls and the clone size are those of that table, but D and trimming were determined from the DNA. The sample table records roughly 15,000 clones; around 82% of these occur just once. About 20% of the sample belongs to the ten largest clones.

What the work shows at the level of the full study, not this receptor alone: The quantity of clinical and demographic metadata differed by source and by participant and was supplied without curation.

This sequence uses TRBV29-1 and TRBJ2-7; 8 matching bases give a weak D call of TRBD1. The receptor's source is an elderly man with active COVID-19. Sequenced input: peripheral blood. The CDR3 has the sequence CSVLQGEGYEQYF. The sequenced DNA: TGCAGCGTGCTACAGGGGGAGGGCTACGAGCAGTACTTC.